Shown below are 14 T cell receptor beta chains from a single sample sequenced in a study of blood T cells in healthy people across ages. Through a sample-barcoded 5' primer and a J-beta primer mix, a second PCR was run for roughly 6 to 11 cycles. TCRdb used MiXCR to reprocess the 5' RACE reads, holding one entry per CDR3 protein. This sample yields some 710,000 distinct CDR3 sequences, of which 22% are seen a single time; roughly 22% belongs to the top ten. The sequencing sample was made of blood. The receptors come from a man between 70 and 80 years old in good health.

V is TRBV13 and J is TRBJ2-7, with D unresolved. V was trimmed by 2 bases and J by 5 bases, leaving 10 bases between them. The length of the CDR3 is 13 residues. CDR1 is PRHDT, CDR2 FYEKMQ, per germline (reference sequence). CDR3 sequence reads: CASSLRVRHEQYF. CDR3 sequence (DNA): TGTGCCAGCAGCTTAAGGGTTCGGCACGAGCAGTACTTC.

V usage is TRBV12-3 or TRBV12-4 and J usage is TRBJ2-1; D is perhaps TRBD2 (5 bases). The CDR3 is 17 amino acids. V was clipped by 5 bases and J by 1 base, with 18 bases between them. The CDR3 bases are TGTGCCAGCAGTCGCCCCAGAGCGGTCCTATCCTACAATGAGCAGTTCTTC. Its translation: CASSRPRAVLSYNEQFF.

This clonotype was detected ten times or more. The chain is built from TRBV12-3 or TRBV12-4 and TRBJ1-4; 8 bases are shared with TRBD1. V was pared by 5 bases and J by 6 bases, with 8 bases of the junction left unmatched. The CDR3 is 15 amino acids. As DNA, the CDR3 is TGTGCCAGCAGTGCCCTGACAGGGGTTTATGAAAAACTGTTTTTT. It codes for CASSALTGVYEKLFF.

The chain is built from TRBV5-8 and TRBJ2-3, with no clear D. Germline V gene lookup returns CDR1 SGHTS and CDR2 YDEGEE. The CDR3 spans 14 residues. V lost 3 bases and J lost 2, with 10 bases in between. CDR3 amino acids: CASSWVDLTDTQYF. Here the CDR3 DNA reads TGTGCCAGCAGCTGGGTCGACCTCACAGATACGCAGTATTTT.

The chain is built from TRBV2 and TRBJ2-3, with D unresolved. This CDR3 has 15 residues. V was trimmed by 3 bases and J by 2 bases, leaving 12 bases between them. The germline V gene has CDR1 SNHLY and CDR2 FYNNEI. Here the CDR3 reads CASSEDNYNTDTQYF. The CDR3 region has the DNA TGTGCCAGCAGTGAGGATAACTACAACACAGATACGCAGTATTTT.

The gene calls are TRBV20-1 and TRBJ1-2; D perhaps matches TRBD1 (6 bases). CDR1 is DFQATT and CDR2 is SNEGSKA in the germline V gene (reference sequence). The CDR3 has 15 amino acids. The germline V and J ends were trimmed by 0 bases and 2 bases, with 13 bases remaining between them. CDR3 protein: CSAREGGGGNYGYTF. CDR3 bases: TGCAGTGCTAGAGAAGGGGGAGGGGGAAACTATGGCTACACCTTC.

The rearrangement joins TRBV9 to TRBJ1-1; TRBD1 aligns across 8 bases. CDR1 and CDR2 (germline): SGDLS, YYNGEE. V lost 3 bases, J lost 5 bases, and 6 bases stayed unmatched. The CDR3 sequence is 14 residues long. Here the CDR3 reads CASSDGDRFTEAFF. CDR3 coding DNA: TGTGCCAGCAGCGATGGGGACAGGTTTACTGAAGCTTTCTTT. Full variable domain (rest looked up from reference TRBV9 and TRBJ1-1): DSGVTQTPKHLITATGQRVTLRCSPRSGDLSVYWYQQSLDQGLQFLIQYYNGEERAKGNILERFSAQQFPDLHSELNLSSLELGDSALYFCASSDGDRFTEAFFGQGTRLTVV.

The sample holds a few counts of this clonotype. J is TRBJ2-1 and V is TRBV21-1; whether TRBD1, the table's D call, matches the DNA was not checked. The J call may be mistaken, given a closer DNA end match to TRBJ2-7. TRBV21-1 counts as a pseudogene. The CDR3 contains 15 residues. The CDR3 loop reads CASSKDGQFWYEQYV. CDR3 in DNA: TGTGCCAGCAGCAAAGATGGACAGTTCTGGTACGAGCAGTACGTC.

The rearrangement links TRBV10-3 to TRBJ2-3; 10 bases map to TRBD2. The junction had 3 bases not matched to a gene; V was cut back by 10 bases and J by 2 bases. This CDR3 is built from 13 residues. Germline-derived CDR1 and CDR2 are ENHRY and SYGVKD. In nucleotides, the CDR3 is TGTGCCACCGGACTAGCGGCCACAGATACGCAGTATTTT. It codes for CATGLAATDTQYF.

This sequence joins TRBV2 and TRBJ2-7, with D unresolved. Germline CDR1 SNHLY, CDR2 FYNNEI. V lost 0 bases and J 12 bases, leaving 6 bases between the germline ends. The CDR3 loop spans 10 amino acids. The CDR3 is CASSEALLYF. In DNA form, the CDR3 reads TGTGCCAGCAGTGAAGCGCTTCTGTACTTC.

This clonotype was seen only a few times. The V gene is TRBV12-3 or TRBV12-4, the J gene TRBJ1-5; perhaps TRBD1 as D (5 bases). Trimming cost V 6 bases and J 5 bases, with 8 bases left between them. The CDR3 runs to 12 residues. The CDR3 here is CASRRGDQPQHF. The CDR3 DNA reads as TGTGCCAGCAGACGGGGGGATCAGCCCCAGCATTTT.

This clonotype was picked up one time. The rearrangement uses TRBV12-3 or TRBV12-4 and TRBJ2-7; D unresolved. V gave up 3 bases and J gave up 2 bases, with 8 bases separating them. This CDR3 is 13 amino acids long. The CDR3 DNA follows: TGTGCCAGCAGTTTCGACGCCACCTACGAGCAGTACTTC. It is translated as CASSFDATYEQYF.

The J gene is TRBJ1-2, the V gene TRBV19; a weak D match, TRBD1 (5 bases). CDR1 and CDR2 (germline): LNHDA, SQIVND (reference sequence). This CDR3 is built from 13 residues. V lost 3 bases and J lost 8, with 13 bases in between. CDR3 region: CASSMTRDHGYTF. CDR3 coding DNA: TGTGCCAGTAGTATGACCAGGGACCACGGCTACACCTTC.

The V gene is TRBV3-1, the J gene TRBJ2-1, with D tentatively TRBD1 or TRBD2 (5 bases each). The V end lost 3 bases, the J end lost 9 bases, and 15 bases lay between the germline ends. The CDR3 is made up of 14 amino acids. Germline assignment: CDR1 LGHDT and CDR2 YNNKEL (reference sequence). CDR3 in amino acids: CASSQAQGPGEQFF. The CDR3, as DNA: TGTGCCAGCAGCCAGGCCCAGGGACCGGGTGAGCAGTTCTTC.